This T cell receptor beta chain was found in a study of blood T cell repertoires in COVID-19 (dated by TCRdb to 2020 to 2021). Context from the whole study: Samples from collaborators originated in the United States, Italy and Spain and spanned both the acute and convalescent phases of COVID-19. The prospective study material was composed of cDNA or gDNA derived from T cells, B-cell-depleted T cells, or PBMCs. Subjects who had been exposed to COVID-19, were actively infected with it, or had recovered from it provided the deeply sampled blood TCRbeta repertoires that made up the dataset. The repertoires were made available in a free public database intended to serve as a resource for research on the immune response to SARS-CoV-2. Samples came from the ongoing ImmuneRACE study (first 160 participants) plus 1,254 subjects from 6 global collaborators. A de-identified subject ID, COVID-19 status, age in years and sex were almost always included in the sample metadata. Where available, HLA class I and class II types were taken from metadata supplied by the sample provider and were not determined by assay-based typing.

Participants in the prospective study were enrolled through a virtual design, were aged roughly 18 to 90 years, and lived in approximately 25 United States geographic areas. In the prospective study, cohorts were assigned on the basis of participant-reported clinical history obtained from a screening survey and a study questionnaire. Each participant in the prospective study had whole blood, serum and a nasopharyngeal or oropharyngeal swab collected by mobile phlebotomists. Participants in the prospective study had the option to provide additional blood draws and questionnaires over a roughly two-month period. Before DNA extraction, prospective study blood samples were shipped either frozen or at room temperature. As regards this clone: Its antigen is not yet known. Within one base of it there is no much larger clone, and no base qualities were kept.

TCRbeta CDR3 regions were amplified from genomic DNA by means of the immunoSEQ Assay, a bias-controlled multiplex PCR. The study's own analysis went as follows. The number of nucleated cells in each sample was estimated by amplification of reference gene primers within the assay. To quantify the absolute abundance of each unique TCRbeta CDR3 rearrangement, sequence reads were collapsed and filtered. For each sample, productive Simpson clonality was calculated as the square root of Simpson's diversity index over productive rearrangements. TCRdb limited this immuneACCESS table to in-frame rearrangements with V and J called. A share of clones is missing; checked studies link under half to unresolved V genes, and the rest is unexplained. The V and J calls and clone size were taken over from that table, and D and trimming were inferred from the DNA. The sample includes around 250,000 clones, with 91% observed a single time. The ten largest account for 0.95% to 1.5% of the sample.

Overall study outcomes, separate from this receptor: Clinical and demographic metadata were provided uncurated, with the amount varying by source and participant.

V loses 5 bases of germline sequence and J loses 2 bases, and the interval between the two ends is 16 bases. The germline V gene yields SGHDT for CDR1 and YYEEEE for CDR2. Spanning cysteine to phenylalanine, the CDR3 consists of 16 amino acids. Only the CDR3 DNA stays, 48 bases, in frame from base 1. The clonotype originates from a human donor in a cohort exposed to, infected with or recovered from COVID-19 (not recorded which). The donor label of this sample is uncertain. The sequenced material came from PBMCs or T cells enriched from blood (not recorded which). The rearrangement joined TRBV5-6 to TRBJ1-4; TRBD1 is a weak D gene call, 6 bases matching. The DNA reads TGTGCCAGCAGTCAAAGGGGGGGAGCGACTAATGAAAAACTGTTTTTT. Its protein product is CASSQRGGATNEKLFF. Here the CDR3 is joined to the reference TRBV5-6 and TRBJ1-4 genes, and the full variable domain is: DAGVTQSPTHLIKTRGQQVTLRCSPKSGHDTVSWYQQALGQGPQFIFQYYEEEERQRGNFPDRFSGHQFPNYSSELNVNALLLGDSALYLCASSQRGGATNEKLFFGSGTQLSVL.